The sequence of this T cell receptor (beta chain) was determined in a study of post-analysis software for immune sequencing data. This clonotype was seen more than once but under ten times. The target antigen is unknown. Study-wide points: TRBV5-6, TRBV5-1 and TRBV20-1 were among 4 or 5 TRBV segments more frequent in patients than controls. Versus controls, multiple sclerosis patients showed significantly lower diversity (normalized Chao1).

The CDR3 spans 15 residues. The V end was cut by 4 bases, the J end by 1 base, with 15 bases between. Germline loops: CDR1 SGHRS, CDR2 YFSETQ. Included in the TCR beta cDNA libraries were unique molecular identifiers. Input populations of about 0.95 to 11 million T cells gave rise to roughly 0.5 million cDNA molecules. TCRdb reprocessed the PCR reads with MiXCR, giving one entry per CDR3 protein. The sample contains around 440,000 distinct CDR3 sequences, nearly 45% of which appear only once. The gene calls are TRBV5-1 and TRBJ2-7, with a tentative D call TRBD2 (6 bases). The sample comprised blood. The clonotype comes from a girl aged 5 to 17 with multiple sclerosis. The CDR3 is CASSPGGTGSYEQYF. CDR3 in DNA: TGCGCCAGCAGCCCTGGGGGGACTGGTTCCTACGAGCAGTACTTC.